The next 11 T cell receptor beta chains were all read from a single sample in a study of spatial heterogeneity in lung cancer. The study's findings and limits: Mutation tallies in tumors tracked expanded intratumoral alpha and beta TCR counts.

One entry per CDR3 protein results from TCRdb running MiXCR on the 5' RACE reads. In the table there are tens of thousands of distinct CDR3 sequences, under 8% of which are singletons. What these receptors recognize is not known. Documented time point: sample taken at primary tumor resection. The sample consisted of lung tumor tissue, taken at surgery. Receptors were obtained from a male donor with early-stage non-small cell lung cancer.

This clonotype was seen many times. The V call is TRBV5-6, the J call TRBJ2-3, with TRBD1 identical over 10 bases. From germline, CDR1 is SGHDT and CDR2 YYEEEE. The CDR3 length is 14 residues. Trimming removed 0 bases from V and 6 bases from J; junction bases left unmatched: 1. The CDR3 DNA reads TGTGCCAGCAGCTTGGGGACAGGGGGGGATACGCAGTATTTT. Encoded protein: CASSLGTGGDTQYF.

By its share, this clonotype is medium-sized. This chain uses TRBV6-6 with TRBJ1-6; a possible D gene is TRBD1 (5 bases). The CDR3 runs to 15 residues. Germline V gene sequence: CDR1 MNHNY, CDR2 SVGAGI (reference sequence). Trimming stripped 5 bases from V and 7 bases from J, with 15 bases between. CDR3 loop: CASSPTGTGNSPLHF. The DNA of the CDR3 is TGTGCCAGCAGTCCCACCGGGACGGGGAATTCACCCCTCCACTTT.

This clonotype was observed at least ten times. The chain links TRBV18 to TRBJ2-5; D gene unclear. The V and J ends lost 6 bases and 1 base respectively, with 3 bases between them. The CDR3 consists of 11 residues. Germline CDR1 and CDR2: KGHSH and LQKENI. The CDR3 spells CASSLQETQYF. The DNA of the CDR3 is TGTGCCAGCTCCCTCCAAGAGACCCAGTACTTC.

Many counts were recorded for this clonotype. The chain carries TRBV6-5 and TRBJ2-7, with D possibly TRBD1 on 6 matching bases. V lost 1 base and J lost 5, with 12 bases in between. The CDR3 runs to 14 residues. Germline V gene data show CDR1 as MNHEY and CDR2 as SVGAGI. This CDR3 is CASSYFTGPHEQYF. Here the CDR3 DNA reads TGTGCCAGCAGTTACTTCACAGGGCCCCACGAGCAGTACTTC.

This clonotype was seen at least ten times. The genes are TRBV27 and TRBJ2-1; D remains unclear. Trimming stripped 8 bases from V and 3 bases from J, with 11 bases between. The CDR3 is 13 residues long. CDR1 and CDR2 from the germline V gene are MNHEY and SMNVEV (reference sequence). CDR3 DNA: TGTGCCAGCCGAGCATGGAACTACAATGAGCAGTTCTTC. It yields the protein CASRAWNYNEQFF.

This clonotype was counted at least ten times. The chain links TRBV28 to TRBJ2-5; 14 bases agree with TRBD2. CDR3 length: 18 amino acids. Germline trimming cut 5 bases from V and 1 base from J; bases unmatched to any gene: 9. Germline V lookup: CDR1 MDHEN, CDR2 SYDVKM. This chain's CDR3 is CASSPGLAGGRSQETQYF. The CDR3, as DNA: TGTGCCAGCAGTCCCGGACTAGCGGGGGGCCGATCCCAAGAGACCCAGTACTTC.

This clonotype was counted many times. This chain links TRBV15 with TRBJ1-4, with D uncertain. Germline V gene sequence: CDR1 LNHNV, CDR2 YYDKDF (reference sequence). The CDR3 covers 15 residues. Trimming cost V 0 bases and J 8 bases, with 13 bases left between them. The chain's CDR3 is CATSREGRVGEKLFF. In DNA form, the CDR3 reads TGTGCCACCAGCAGAGAGGGCCGGGTTGGGGAAAAACTGTTTTTT. Full variable domain (rest looked up from reference TRBV15 and TRBJ1-4): DAMVIQNPRYQVTQFGKPVTLSCSQTLNHNVMYWYQQKSSQAPKLLFHYYDKDFNNEADTPDNFQSRRPNTSFCFLDIRSPGLGDTAMYLCATSREGRVGEKLFFGSGTQLSVL.

This clonotype was seen ten or more times. The V gene is TRBV12-3 or TRBV12-4, the J gene TRBJ1-2; a possible D gene is TRBD1 (5 bases). The CDR3 is 14 residues long. V was shortened by 3 bases and J by 6 bases, with 14 bases between the two germline ends. The CDR3, as DNA: TGTGCCAGCAGTTTTTCTCGGGGGATCCATGGCTACACCTTC. Amino acid sequence: CASSFSRGIHGYTF.

This clonotype showed up many times. The chain recombines TRBV3-1 with TRBJ2-7; D call uncertain. Per the germline V gene, CDR1 is LGHDT and CDR2 is YNNKEL (reference sequence). Deletions cut 1 base from V and 5 bases from J, with 6 bases between. The CDR3 consists of 12 residues. The CDR3 protein is CASSQVSHEQYF. CDR3 nucleotides: TGTGCCAGCAGCCAAGTTTCACACGAGCAGTACTTC.

The chain is built from TRBV30 and TRBJ1-2; a possible D gene is TRBD1 (5 bases). Germline CDR1 GTSNPN, CDR2 SVGIG (reference sequence). The CDR3 totals 13 residues. Between the trimmed V and J ends, which lost 0 bases and 4 bases, there was a span of 9 bases. CDR3 in DNA: TGTGCCTGGAGTGTAATGGGGGGCTATGGCTACACCTTC. It translates to CAWSVMGGYGYTF. Looking up the rest from reference TRBV30 and TRBJ1-2 gives the full variable domain: SQTIHQWPATLVQPVGSPLSLECTVEGTSNPNLYWYRQAAGRGLQLLFYSVGIGQISSEVPQNLSASRPQDRQFILSSKKLLLSDSGFYLCAWSVMGGYGYTFGSGTRLTVV.

This clonotype appeared a few times. The chain recombines TRBV7-9 with TRBJ2-7; 10 bases are a match to TRBD1. Looked up from germline, CDR1 is SEHNR and CDR2 is FQNEAQ (reference sequence). The V segment lost 5 bases and the J segment 1 base; nucleotides outside the gene matches: 8. This CDR3 contains 16 residues. CDR3 amino acids: CASSHRQGARSYEQYF. The CDR3 region has the DNA TGTGCCAGCAGCCACAGACAGGGGGCTCGGTCCTACGAGCAGTACTTC.